The 14 T cell receptor beta chains in this list originate from one sample, sequenced in a study of STAT3 mutations in large granular lymphocyte leukemia. Study-wide points: Every T-cell large granular lymphocyte leukemia patient had at least one immunodominant TCR beta clonotype.

Sequencing was performed with immunoSEQ multiplex PCR; in TCRdb, only in-frame clones are kept and a portion is missing. The sample consists of 30,000 to 40,000 clones, approximately 86% of them appearing once. No cognate antigen is known for these TCRs. Sequenced: peripheral blood mononuclear cells. The receptors here all came from a man in his sixties with T-cell large granular lymphocyte leukemia. Some clones in this sample may be carry-over from other donors' samples.

This chain uses TRBV4-2 with TRBJ2-4; 8 positions agree with TRBD1. Germline CDR1 and CDR2: LGHNA and YNFKEQ. V lost 0 bases to trimming and J lost 6 bases; unmatched junction nucleotides: 4. The CDR3 spans 15 residues. This CDR3 reads CASSQDGTGGNIQYF. CDR3 coding DNA: TGTGCCAGCAGCCAAGATGGGACAGGAGGAAACATTCAGTACTTC.

The rearrangement joins TRBV5-6 to TRBJ2-2; TRBD1 matches at 10 bases. This CDR3 has 13 amino acids. Looked up from germline, CDR1 is SGHDT and CDR2 is YYEEEE. V shed 8 bases and J 7 bases; nucleotides not matched to a gene: 5. CDR3 bases: TGTGCCAGTCGACAGGGGGCCGACGGGGAGCTGTTTTTT. This encodes CASRQGADGELFF.

The chain links TRBV7-2 to TRBJ1-2; perhaps TRBD1 as D (5 bases). Germline-derived CDR1 and CDR2 are SGHTA and FQGNSA. The V gene lost 1 base and the J gene lost 4 bases, with 10 bases spanning the gap. This CDR3 is 14 amino acids long. CDR3 DNA: TGTGCCAGCAGCTTAGGGGGCCGCATCTATGGCTACACCTTC. This codes for CASSLGGRIYGYTF. Combining the CDR3 with reference TRBV7-2 and TRBJ1-2 gives the whole variable domain GAGVSQSPSNKVTEKGKDVELRCDPISGHTALYWYRQSLGQGLEFLIYFQGNSAPDKSGLPSDRFSAERTGGSVSTLTIQRTQQEDSAVYLCASSLGGRIYGYTFGSGTRLTVV.

The J gene is TRBJ2-3, the V gene TRBV20-1; tentative D call: TRBD1 (5 bases). This CDR3 has 11 residues. In germline, CDR1 is DFQATT, CDR2 SNEGSKA (reference sequence). V shed 8 bases and J shed 4 bases, with 10 bases lying between them. The CDR3 DNA reads as TGCAGTCCAGGGCCTCCAGATACGCAGTATTTT. Translated: CSPGPPDTQYF.

V and J are TRBV6-5 and TRBJ1-5; the match to TRBD1 covers 8 bases. V was pared by 2 bases and J by 0 bases, with 0 bases of the junction left unmatched. This CDR3 spans 15 amino acids. Germline CDR1 and CDR2: MNHEY and SVGAGI. CDR3 in amino acids: CASSYGQGSNQPQHF. The CDR3 bases are TGTGCCAGCAGTTACGGACAGGGTAGCAATCAGCCCCAGCATTTT.

This rearrangement joins TRBV6-1 to TRBJ2-2; 9 bases align to TRBD1. Germline CDR1 MNHNS, CDR2 SASEGT. V lost 8 bases, J lost 4 bases, and 8 bases stayed unmatched. The length of the CDR3 is 15 residues. The CDR3 DNA reads TGTGCCAGCGCCTCACAGGGGGCGGGCACCGGGGAGCTGTTTTTT. Amino acid sequence: CASASQGAGTGELFF.

This rearrangement joins TRBV6-5 to TRBJ1-2, with D possibly matching TRBD1 (5 bases). This CDR3 has 14 residues. V shed 6 bases and J shed 4 bases, with 15 bases lying between them. CDR1 and CDR2 (germline): MNHEY, SVGAGI. Here the CDR3 reads CASSPYGAIYGYTF. CDR3 DNA sequence: TGTGCCAGCAGCCCTTACGGGGCTATCTATGGCTACACCTTC.

The CDR3 sequence: CASSASGTSEAEAFF. The CDR3 DNA reads as TGCGCCAGCAGTGCATCCGGGACCTCAGAGGCTGAAGCTTTCTTT. The chain couples TRBV5-1 to TRBJ1-1, with a tentative D call TRBD1 (5 bases). This CDR3 spans 15 amino acids. Germline assignment: CDR1 SGHRS and CDR2 YFSETQ. Trimming left V 5 bases short and J 6 bases short, with 20 bases between.

The chain joins TRBV5-3 to TRBJ2-7; D is unclear. TRBV5-3 falls under the ORF class, with uncertain function. Trimming stripped 7 bases from V and 5 bases from J, with 13 bases between. The CDR3 is 12 amino acids. CDR3 nucleotides: TGTGCCAGAGGCGTAGACCCTCACGAGCAGTACTTC. It yields the protein CARGVDPHEQYF.

This chain uses TRBV5-1 with TRBJ2-7; TRBD1 matches at 7 bases. This CDR3 has 11 residues. CDR1 is SGHRS, CDR2 YFSETQ, per germline. V lost 2 bases and J lost 7; bases outside the gene matches: 0. CDR3 loop: CASSLQGEQYF. In nucleotides, the CDR3 is TGCGCCAGCAGCTTACAGGGGGAGCAGTACTTC.

The chain has TRBV18 and TRBJ2-4, with D possibly being TRBD1 (5 bases). The CDR3 loop spans 15 amino acids. Trimming left V 3 bases short and J 5 bases short, with 14 bases between. Germline lookup yields CDR1 KGHSH and CDR2 LQKENI. This chain's CDR3 is CASSPTWGAENIQYF. CDR3 in DNA: TGTGCCAGCTCACCGACATGGGGCGCAGAAAACATTCAGTACTTC.

The chain uses TRBV7-3 and TRBJ1-2, with TRBD1 as a possible D gene (5 bases). Deletions cut 5 bases from V and 0 bases from J, with 19 bases between. The CDR3 contains 17 residues. Germline values: CDR1 SGHTA, CDR2 FQGTGA. CDR3 sequence: CASSLLGGEGSNYGYTF. In nucleotides, the CDR3 is TGTGCCAGCAGCCTTCTCGGGGGGGAAGGGTCTAACTATGGCTACACCTTC.

The chain combines TRBV4-3 with TRBJ1-4, with D uncertain. V lost 3 bases and J lost 5, with 16 bases in between. The germline V gene encodes CDR1 LGHNA and CDR2 YSLEER. This CDR3 comprises 16 residues. The CDR3 is CASSHEAPGGNEKLFF. The DNA of the CDR3 is TGCGCCAGCAGCCATGAAGCGCCAGGAGGGAATGAAAAACTGTTTTTT.

This clone has a single count. The V call is TRBV5-1, the J call TRBJ1-1; the D gene is possibly TRBD1 (6 bases). Looked up from germline, CDR1 is SGHRS and CDR2 is YFSETQ. The CDR3 sequence is 14 residues long. The ends were cut back, 6 bases at V and 1 base at J, with 13 bases in the middle. DNA of the CDR3: TGCGCCAGCACACAGGGAGAGGGGAACACTGAAGCTTTCTTT. It encodes CASTQGEGNTEAFF. The full variable domain, its missing parts supplied by reference TRBV5-1 and TRBJ1-1, is KAGVTQTPRYLIKTRGQQVTLSCSPISGHRSVSWYQQTPGQGLQFLFEYFSETQRNKGNFPGRFSGRQFSNSRSEMNVSTLELGDSALYLCASTQGEGNTEAFFGQGTRLTVV.